A single TCR beta chain is shown here with its context. The data were taken from a study of blood T cells in healthy people across ages. The CDR3 has 17 residues. PCR was performed a second time for roughly 7 to 11 cycles using a sample-barcoded 5' primer and a J-beta primer mix. TCRdb processed the 5' RACE reads anew with MiXCR; each CDR3 protein has one entry. The sample lists 1.8 million or so distinct CDR3 sequences; around 40% were seen once. The sample taken for sequencing was blood. This chain links TRBV21-1 with TRBJ2-7; the DNA was not compared with TRBD2, the D call given in the table. TRBV21-1 is recorded as a pseudogene. The sequence derives from a human donor in good health. CDR3 protein: CASSTVLGPISSYEQYF. DNA for the CDR3: TGTGCCAGCAGCACCGTGCTAGGACCTATCAGCTCCTACGAGCAGTACTTC.